This T cell receptor (beta chain) is drawn from a study of tumor-infiltrating lymphocytes in localized non-small cell lung cancer. The method was immunoSEQ multiplex PCR; TCRdb's version includes in-frame clones alone and lacks a portion of them. The sample records 12,000 or so clones, 84% being singletons. Germline V gene sequence: CDR1 MGHRA, CDR2 YSYEKL. Unmatched junction bases numbered 3, after V lost 5 bases and J lost 4 bases. This CDR3 has 14 residues. This receptor was identified in a human donor with non-small cell lung cancer. The source material was lung tumor tissue. The chain carries TRBV4-1 and TRBJ2-7; 12 bases line up with TRBD2. CDR3 nucleotide sequence: TGCGCCAGCAGCGAGACTAGCGGGGGTTACGAGCAGTACTTC. It encodes CASSETSGGYEQYF.